The clone carrying this T cell receptor beta chain has at least ten counts. This sample stems from a study of T-cell reconstitution after alpha-beta-depleted transplantation in children. A TCRbeta library incorporating unique molecular identifiers was prepared. TCRdb ran MiXCR on the PCR reads and lists one entry per CDR3 protein. Of 90,000 to 95,000 distinct CDR3 sequences listed, 12% are singletons. Trimming took off 4 bases at V and 8 bases at J, with 17 bases between the two ends. The germline CDR1 and CDR2 sequences are SQVTM and ANQGSEA. The CDR3 is 13 amino acids. The J gene is TRBJ1-2, the V gene TRBV29-1, with D possibly matching TRBD1 (5 bases). This material consisted of PBMCs from the stem cell graft donor, taken from the stem cell graft. The sequence came from a human donor who donated a stem cell graft to a child with inherited bone marrow failure. CDR3 coding DNA: TGCAGCGTTGCAACGGGGGATCTTCAAGGCTACACCTTC. Its protein is CSVATGDLQGYTF.